This record concerns one T cell receptor (beta chain) sequence. Its antigen is unknown. Base qualities were left out, and no much larger clone turns up one base away. Preparation of the library involved the immunoSEQ multiplex PCR assay. The multiplex PCR relied on a mix of 60 forward primers for TCR Vbeta segments and 13 reverse primers for TCR Jbeta segments. A multiplex PCR assay on genomic DNA amplified the CDR3 region of rearranged TCR beta genes. On the Illumina HiSeq System, the amplified TCR beta libraries were sequenced as 87-base-pair reads. The authors' pipeline ran thus. A later analysis tallied tens of millions of unique TCR beta chains across the 610 or so repertoires, and approximately 12 million of those chains were shared by two or more donors. Raw reads were error-corrected and collapsed into unique sequences with a nearest-neighbor algorithm that merged closely related sequences to remove PCR and sequencing errors. Alignment of CDR3 sequences to IMGT reference sequences was used to assign V, D and J gene segments. Each retained sequence needed at least a six-nucleotide match to both a V gene segment and a J gene segment. A rearrangement counted as productive if the CDR3 had no stop codons and remained in frame with V and J, and every other rearrangement counted as non-productive. CDR3 was defined according to IMGT convention as the region running from the second conserved V-encoded cysteine to the conserved J-encoded phenylalanine. The earlier analysis of approximately 500 of the donors excluded sequences that lacked an unambiguous match to a single V gene segment. An earlier analysis of 587 of the donors classified V segments as functional when productive rearrangements were above 56.7% and as segregating when the standard deviation between donors was above 5%. A statistical classification framework was developed to diagnose cytomegalovirus status using the catalog of TCR beta chain sequences. A later analysis assigned V and J genes by comparing TCR nucleotide sequences with IMGT/GENE-DB human TR gene sequences. A later analysis assigned CDR3 sequences and most-parsimonious VDJ recombination scenarios with the TCRdist pipeline. In a later analysis, each TCR beta chain was defined by its CDR3 amino acid sequence together with its V-gene family, and reads without a unique V-gene family were excluded. In a later analysis, around 650 highly shared, low-generation-probability nucleotide sequences were removed to address suspected cross-contamination and a sequencing artifact. For each public chain, a later analysis derived a clonal expansion index from normalized ranks of inferred template counts within each repertoire. In a later analysis, generation probabilities were computed with a VDJ recombination model fitted to out-of-frame rearrangements, and the resulting probabilities were checked against IGoR. In a later analysis, hypergeometric tests were used to score TCR-TCR, TCR-HLA and TCR-CMV co-occurrence, with a repertoire-size bias correction applied to TCR pairs. In a later analysis, false discovery rates were estimated by permuting HLA or CMV assignments 20 times. In a later analysis, co-occurring TCRs were grouped using DBSCAN, with TCRdist sequence similarity added in when clustering inside HLA-allele-positive subsets. Co-occurrence clustering excluded repertoires with fewer than 30,000 or more than 120,000 public chains, plus five with anomalous nucleotide sharing. This immuneACCESS table, as held by TCRdb, lists in-frame sequences with V and J called but not all clones. Of the missing ones, under half trace to an unresolved V gene in checked studies; the others have no known cause. The D gene and trimming were derived from the DNA, and the V and J assignments and clone size from that table. The sample records around 150,000 clones, around 76% of which are singletons. The ten largest clones capture around 1% of the sample.

The data were obtained in a study of cytomegalovirus exposure and HLA in healthy donors (TCRdb year 2017). Broadly, across the study: According to an earlier analysis of around 600 of the donors, about 179 million T cells yielded roughly 110 million unique TCR beta sequences and approximately 300 Gb of sequence data. An early release covering about 600 HLA-typed donors comprised approximately 300 gigabases of sequencing data and around 80 million unique TCR sequences. Of the approximately 400 genotyped donors, 65% to 90% fell in the genetic ancestry cluster associated with self-reported Caucasian donors. The study was designed to test whether signatures of past pathogen exposure could be identified by cataloging public T cell receptors. The T cell repertoires of roughly 660 subjects were profiled by immunosequencing and related to cytomegalovirus serostatus. In addition to the first cohort of 500 to 850 subjects, a separate validation cohort of around 110 different subjects was used. The study combined high-throughput TCR immunosequencing, statistical association of individual TCRs with disease status, and machine learning to predict cytomegalovirus infection status. In a later analysis, previously published TCR beta repertoires from 550 to 700 donors were re-analyzed and high-resolution HLA genotyping was added so that TCR occurrence patterns could be studied. In the later analysis, no new phenotypic data were used to find candidate immune exposures; instead, reliance was placed on TCR beta sequences and their occurrence across donors. In an earlier analysis of roughly 600 of the donors, high-throughput TCR beta sequencing was used to judge whether each TCR beta V gene segment behaved as functional or pseudogenic. Alongside the repertoire data, information on donor age, sex, ethnicity and CMV serostatus was compiled. Genome-wide SNP genotypes for about three fifths of the 666 donors were used in a later genetic analysis, which treated that subset as a discovery cohort. All discovery cohort repertoires had been generated on a single sequencing platform. Both class I and class II loci were covered by HLA typing, at four-digit resolution. The number of donors typed differed by locus, with roughly 620-630 for A, B, C, DRB1 and DQB1, over 500 for DQA1, 606 for DPA1, and some 450 for DPB1. About five DR-DQ haplotypes were handled as single units for association and clustering, since linkage in the cohort was strong. Among some 400 genotyped donors of the cohort, an average of approximately 250,000 unique TCR beta nucleotide sequences were sequenced per donor, 15% to 20% of them non-productive.

The cohort was made up of 650 to 700 healthy bone marrow donors. At the time of sampling, every cohort member was nominally healthy, though immune exposures that went unrecorded were likely present. The donor was CMV seronegative and belonged to the group of over 350 seronegative cohort members. Every donor gave a peripheral blood sample, and the peripheral blood mononuclear cells from that sample were used for TCR beta sequencing. The Qiagen DNeasy Blood Extraction Kit was used to extract genomic DNA from the blood cell samples. From its cysteine to its phenylalanine, the CDR3 spans 13 amino acids. Only the CDR3 part of the read is kept: 39 bases, read in frame from the first base. The germline V gene provides CDR1 SQVTM and CDR2 ANQGSEA. For this chain, trimming is 4 bases at the V end and 8 bases at the J end, and the number of junction bases without a gene match is 9. On the study overall, not on this receptor specifically: This cohort had only TCR beta chains sequenced, and the lack of alpha or paired-chain data limited which features could be detected. Compared with equally common non-associated chains, HLA-associated TCR beta chains in a later analysis were more clonally expanded and had lower generation probabilities. Most TCR sequences were seen in very few donors, while some public TCRs were found in many individuals. Assigning TCR associations to individual alleles was difficult when HLA alleles, especially DR and DQ, strongly co-occurred. In a later genetic analysis, a missense DCLRE1C variant was associated with V-gene and J-gene trimming of TCR beta chains, and the association was replicated in an independent cohort. A further reported finding was that TCR beta sequences accurately predicted the HLA-A and HLA-B alleles for most subjects in the first cohort. An earlier analysis of approximately 540 of the donors showed that most TCR beta V segments appeared in productive rearrangements either about 87% or about 30% of the time, which broadly matched IMGT annotations. A later analysis found that most CMV-associated TCR beta chains appeared HLA-restricted, with HLA associations seemingly driven largely by CMV exposure. Specific HLA alleles were associated with 16,951 TCR beta sequences at a false discovery rate of 0.05 in a later analysis. Because some donors lacked HLA typing at each locus, the association tests relied only on the typed subset. According to a later analysis, parvovirus B19, influenza, CMV and Epstein-Barr virus appeared linked to several top co-occurrence clusters. The study listed 150 to 200 TCR beta chains as associated with cytomegalovirus. A later genetic analysis reported fewer N-insertions in productive TCRs among donors in an Asian-associated ancestry cluster than the approximately 670-donor mean. Some IMGT-functional V segments, including TRBV6-2 and TRBV6-3, could not be told apart with the 87-base-pair reads, so those segments were excluded. In both the original and validation cohorts, the classifier was reported to diagnose cytomegalovirus status with high specificity and sensitivity. The sequencing pipeline was judged likely to have produced a cluster of highly shared sequence variants as a technical artifact. The earlier analysis of 587 of the donors excluded about 16 rarely observed V segments, including chromosome 9 orphons, because counts were too low. Correlated functional status among segregating V segments might reflect linkage disequilibrium, but an unknown experimental factor could not be ruled out. In a later analysis, the rate of TCR association differed among HLA loci, with DRB1 alleles having the most associated TCRs and HLA-C alleles having the fewest. Presence/absence analyses assumed roughly uniform sequencing depth across donors, an assumption that may not hold. In vitro tests confirmed that a few of the cytomegalovirus-associated TCR beta chains recognize cytomegalovirus antigens. For the cohort, immune exposure information was limited to CMV serostatus. According to the authors, the approach could potentially be generalized to other disease states and immunological phenotypes.

The source material was PBMCs. The receptor's source is a woman in her 40s in good health and CMV-seronegative. The rearranged segments are TRBV29-1 and TRBJ1-1, with 8 bases aligning to TRBD1. The nucleotide sequence reads as follows: TGCAGCGTTGGTGGACAGGGTTTCACCGAAGCTTTCTTT. Its translation reads: CSVGGQGFTEAFF.